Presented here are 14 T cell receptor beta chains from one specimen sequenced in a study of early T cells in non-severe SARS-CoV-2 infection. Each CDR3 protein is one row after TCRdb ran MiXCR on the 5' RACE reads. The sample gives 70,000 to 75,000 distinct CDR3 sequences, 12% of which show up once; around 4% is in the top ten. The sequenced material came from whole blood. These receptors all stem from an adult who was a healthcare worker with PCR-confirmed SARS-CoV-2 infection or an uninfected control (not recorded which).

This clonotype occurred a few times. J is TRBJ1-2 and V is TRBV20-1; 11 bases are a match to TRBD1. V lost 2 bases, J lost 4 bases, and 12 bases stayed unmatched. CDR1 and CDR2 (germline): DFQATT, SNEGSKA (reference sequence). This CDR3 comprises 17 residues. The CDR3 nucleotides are TGCAGTGCTAGATCGGACAGGGGGCGAAGCCTTTTCTATGGCTACACCTTC. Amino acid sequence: CSARSDRGRSLFYGYTF.

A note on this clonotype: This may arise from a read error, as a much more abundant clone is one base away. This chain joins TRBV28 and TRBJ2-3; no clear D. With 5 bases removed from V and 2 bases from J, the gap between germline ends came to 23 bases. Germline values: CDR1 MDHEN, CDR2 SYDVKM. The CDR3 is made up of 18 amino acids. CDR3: CASSHLSVTGPNTDTQYF. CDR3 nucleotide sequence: TGTGCCAGCAGTCACCTCTCGGTAACGGGCCCTAACACAGATACGCAGTATTTT.

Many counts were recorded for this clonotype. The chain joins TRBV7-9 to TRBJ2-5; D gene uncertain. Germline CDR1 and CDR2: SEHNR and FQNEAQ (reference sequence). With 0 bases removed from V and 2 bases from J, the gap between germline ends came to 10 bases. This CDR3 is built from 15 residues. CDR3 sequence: CASSLALQIQETQYF. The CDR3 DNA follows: TGTGCCAGCAGCTTAGCGCTACAGATACAAGAGACCCAGTACTTC.

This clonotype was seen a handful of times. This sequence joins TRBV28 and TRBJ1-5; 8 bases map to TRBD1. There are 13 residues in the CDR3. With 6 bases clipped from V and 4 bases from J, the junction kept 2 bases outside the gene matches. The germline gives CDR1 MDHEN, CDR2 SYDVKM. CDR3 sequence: CASSRTGNQPQHF. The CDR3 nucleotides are TGTGCCAGCAGCAGGACAGGGAATCAGCCCCAGCATTTT.

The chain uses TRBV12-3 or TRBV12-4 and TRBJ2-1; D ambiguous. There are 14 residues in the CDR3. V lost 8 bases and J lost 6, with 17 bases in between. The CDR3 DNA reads TGTGCCAGCGTGGTTGCCGGTTGGGGCAATGAGCAGTTCTTC. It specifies CASVVAGWGNEQFF.

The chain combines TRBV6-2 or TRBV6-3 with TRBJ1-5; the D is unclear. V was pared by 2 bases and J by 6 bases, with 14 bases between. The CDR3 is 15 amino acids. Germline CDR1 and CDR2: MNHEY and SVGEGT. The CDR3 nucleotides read TGTGCCAGCAGTTACCAGGACCTGGTGGGTCAGCCCCAGCATTTT. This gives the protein CASSYQDLVGQPQHF.

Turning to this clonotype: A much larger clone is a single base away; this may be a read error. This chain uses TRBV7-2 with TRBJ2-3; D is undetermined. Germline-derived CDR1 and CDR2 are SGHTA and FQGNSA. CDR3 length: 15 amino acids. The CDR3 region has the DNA TGTGCCAGCAGCGATAGTCTAGGAAATAAAGATTCGCAGTATTTT. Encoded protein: CASSDSLGNKDSQYF.

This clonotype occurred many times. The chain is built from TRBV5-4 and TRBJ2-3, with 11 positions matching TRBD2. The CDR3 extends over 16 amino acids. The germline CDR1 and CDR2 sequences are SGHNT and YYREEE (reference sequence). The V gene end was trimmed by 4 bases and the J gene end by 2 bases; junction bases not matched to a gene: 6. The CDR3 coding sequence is TGTGCCAGCAGCGACGGGACTAGCGGAACCACAGATACGCAGTATTTT. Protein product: CASSDGTSGTTDTQYF.

For the CDR3, the DNA is TGTGCCAGCTCACCGGGGCCTAATCAGCCCCAGCATTTT. Its protein is CASSPGPNQPQHF. This sequence joins TRBV18 and TRBJ1-5; the D gene is possibly TRBD1 (5 bases). CDR1 KGHSH and CDR2 LQKENI come from the germline V gene. V was pared by 3 bases and J by 4 bases, with 7 bases between. The CDR3 is made up of 13 amino acids.

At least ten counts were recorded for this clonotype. For the CDR3, the DNA is TGTGCCAGCAGTAGGACTAGCGGGAGGGATACGCAGTATTTT. The encoded protein is CASSRTSGRDTQYF. J is TRBJ2-3 and V is TRBV7-9; 14 bases are a match to TRBD2. Germline values: CDR1 SEHNR, CDR2 FQNEAQ (reference sequence). The CDR3 runs to 14 residues. Losses at the gene ends were 6 bases for V and 6 bases for J; bases not matched to a gene: 2.

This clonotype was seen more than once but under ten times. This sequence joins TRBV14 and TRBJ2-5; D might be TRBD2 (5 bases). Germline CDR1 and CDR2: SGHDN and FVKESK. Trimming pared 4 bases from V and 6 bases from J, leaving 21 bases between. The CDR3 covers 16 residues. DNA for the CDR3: TGTGCCAGCAGCCTATACGGGATCGGGCACGAAAAGACCCAGTACTTC. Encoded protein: CASSLYGIGHEKTQYF. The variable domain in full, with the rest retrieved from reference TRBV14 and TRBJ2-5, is EAGVTQFPSHSVIEKGQTVTLRCDPISGHDNLYWYRRVMGKEIKFLLHFVKESKQDESGMPNNRFLAERTGGTYSTLKVQPAELEDSGVYFCASSLYGIGHEKTQYFGPGTRLLVL.

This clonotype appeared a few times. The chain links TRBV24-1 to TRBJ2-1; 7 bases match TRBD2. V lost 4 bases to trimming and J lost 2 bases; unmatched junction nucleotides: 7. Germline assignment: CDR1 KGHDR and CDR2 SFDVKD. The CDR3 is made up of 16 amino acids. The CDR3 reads CATSDIGTKTYNEQFF. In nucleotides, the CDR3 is TGTGCCACCAGTGACATTGGGACTAAGACCTACAATGAGCAGTTCTTC.

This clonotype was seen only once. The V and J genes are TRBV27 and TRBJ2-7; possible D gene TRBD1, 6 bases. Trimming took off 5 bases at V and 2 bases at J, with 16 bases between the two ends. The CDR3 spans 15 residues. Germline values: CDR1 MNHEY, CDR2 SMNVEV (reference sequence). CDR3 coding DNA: TGTGCCAGCAGTCCGACGAACAGGGTGGCCTACGAGCAGTACTTC. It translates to CASSPTNRVAYEQYF.

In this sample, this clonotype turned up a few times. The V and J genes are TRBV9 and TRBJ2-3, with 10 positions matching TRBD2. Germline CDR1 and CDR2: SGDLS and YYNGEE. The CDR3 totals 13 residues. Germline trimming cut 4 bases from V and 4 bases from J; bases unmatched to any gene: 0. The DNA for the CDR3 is TGTGCCAGCAGCACTAGCGGGGCAGATACGCAGTATTTT. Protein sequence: CASSTSGADTQYF. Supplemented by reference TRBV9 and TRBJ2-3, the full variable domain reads DSGVTQTPKHLITATGQRVTLRCSPRSGDLSVYWYQQSLDQGLQFLIQYYNGEERAKGNILERFSAQQFPDLHSELNLSSLELGDSALYFCASSTSGADTQYFGPGTRLTVL.